This entry lists 12 T cell receptor beta chains sequenced from one sample in a study of spatial heterogeneity in lung cancer. TCRdb re-derived calls from the 5' RACE reads in MiXCR, one entry per CDR3 protein. This table holds some 100,000 distinct CDR3 sequences, about 12% found once. Documented time point: sample taken at primary tumor resection. Unsorted whole RNA of tumor, nontumor lung or frozen PBMC was sequenced. This specimen was PBMCs, taken at surgery. The origin of the receptors is a male donor with early-stage non-small cell lung cancer.

This clonotype came up a few times. V is TRBV5-4 and J is TRBJ2-1; 7 nucleotides align to TRBD2. The CDR3 runs 16 residues. In germline, CDR1 is SGHNT, CDR2 YYREEE (reference sequence). With V trimmed by 0 bases and J by 6 bases, 9 bases remained unmatched. The CDR3 spells CASSLGASGLFNEQFF. For the CDR3, the DNA is TGTGCCAGCAGCTTGGGTGCTAGCGGCCTGTTCAATGAGCAGTTCTTC.

The chain uses TRBV29-1 and TRBJ2-7; the match to TRBD1 covers 9 bases. With 6 bases clipped from V and 3 bases from J, the junction kept 9 bases outside the gene matches. This CDR3 comprises 14 residues. Germline CDR1 and CDR2: SQVTM and ANQGSEA. DNA of the CDR3: TGCAGCGTAGCCGGGACAGGGCTCGGCTACGAGCAGTACTTC. Residues: CSVAGTGLGYEQYF.

The CDR3 loop reads CSALAGVRYEQYF. The CDR3 bases are TGCAGTGCTCTAGCGGGAGTTCGCTACGAGCAGTACTTC. V is TRBV20-1 and J is TRBJ2-7; 10 nucleotides align to TRBD2. This CDR3 is 13 amino acids long. Trimming took 5 bases from V and 3 from J; bases not matched to a gene: 4. CDR1 and CDR2 from the germline V gene are DFQATT and SNEGSKA (reference sequence).

CDR3 DNA sequence: TGTGCCAGCAGTGACCCCGGGACTTTGAACACCGGGGAGCTGTTTTTT. Translated: CASSDPGTLNTGELFF. The rearrangement joins TRBV6-2 or TRBV6-3 to TRBJ2-2, with D tentatively TRBD2 (6 bases). The ends were cut back, 5 bases at V and 1 base at J, with 14 bases in the middle. This CDR3 has 16 residues. Germline CDR1 reads MNHEY; CDR2 reads SVGEGT.

There are many counts of this clonotype. The CDR3 coding sequence is TGTGCCAGCAGCTCCGGCAGGGTGGGTTACGAGCAGTACTTC. As protein: CASSSGRVGYEQYF. V and J are TRBV6-2 or TRBV6-3 and TRBJ2-7, with D perhaps matching TRBD1 (5 bases). Trimming stripped 6 bases from V and 4 bases from J, with 16 bases between. CDR3 length: 14 residues. Germline loops: CDR1 MNHEY, CDR2 SVGEGT.

This clonotype came up many times. The chain is built from TRBV29-1 and TRBJ2-7, with 10 bases that match TRBD2. CDR3 length: 15 residues. Trimming took 7 bases from V and 3 from J; bases not matched to a gene: 12. Germline V gives CDR1 SQVTM, CDR2 ANQGSEA. The CDR3, as DNA: TGCAGCGCCCTGAAGCTAGCGGGAGTGGTCTACGAGCAGTACTTC. Protein sequence: CSALKLAGVVYEQYF.

On this clonotype itself: Its ends do not fully match the called genes, so a read error is possible. The J gene is TRBJ2-1, the V gene TRBV7-7, with 7 positions matching TRBD2. This CDR3 has 14 amino acids. Germline CDR1 is SSHAT and CDR2 is FNYEAQ (reference sequence). This chain's CDR3 is CASSLWTSSNEQFF. In DNA, the CDR3 is TGTGCTAGCAGCTTATGGACTAGTTCAAATGAGCAGTTCTTC.

CDR3 residues: CASSLAIQDYEQYF. The CDR3 region has the DNA TGTGCCAGCAGCTTAGCGATACAGGACTACGAGCAGTACTTC. V usage is TRBV7-2 and J usage is TRBJ2-7; possible D gene TRBD1, 5 bases. CDR3 length equals 14 residues. V lost 0 bases to trimming and J lost 3 bases, with 9 bases between them. The germline V gene has CDR1 SGHTA and CDR2 FQGNSA.

This clonotype was detected many times. This chain joins TRBV7-2 and TRBJ2-1, with a tentative D call TRBD2 (6 bases). CDR1 is SGHTA, CDR2 FQGNSA, per germline. Trimming cost V 10 bases and J 12 bases, with 22 bases left between them. This CDR3 comprises 13 residues. Here the CDR3 DNA reads TGTGCCATCCCGCTGACTAGGTCGGGCGTGCAGTTCTTC. Translated: CAIPLTRSGVQFF.

This clonotype showed up many times. V and J are TRBV20-1 and TRBJ2-1; 11 bases are shared with TRBD2. J was trimmed by 7 bases and V by 5 bases; bases with no gene match: 10. This CDR3 region has 15 residues. Germline V CDR1 and CDR2: DFQATT, SNEGSKA (reference sequence). The CDR3 nucleotides read TGCAGTGCTCCGCCCTTAGCGGGGGGGCAGAATGAGCAGTTCTTC. Translated, it gives CSAPPLAGGQNEQFF.

The chain uses TRBV27 and TRBJ2-2; tentative D call: TRBD1 (6 bases). Looked up from germline, CDR1 is MNHEY and CDR2 is SMNVEV (reference sequence). V was pared by 7 bases and J by 6 bases, with 18 bases between. The CDR3 loop spans 15 amino acids. CDR3 coding DNA: TGTGCCAGCACTCCGAGGGGGATTGGCGCCGGGGAGCTGTTTTTT. It codes for CASTPRGIGAGELFF.

Many counts were recorded for this clonotype. J is TRBJ2-5 and V is TRBV12-3 or TRBV12-4, with D possibly matching TRBD2 (6 bases). V gave up 2 bases and J gave up 3 bases, with 19 bases separating them. There are 17 residues in the CDR3. CDR3 sequence (DNA): TGTGCCAGCAGTTTATACGGGACTCACCCACTGAAAGAGACCCAGTACTTC. Translating gives CASSLYGTHPLKETQYF.